Listed below are T cell receptor beta chains from one sample, sequenced in a study of technical replicates of blood from several donors. Clones were read by immunoSEQ multiplex PCR, and TCRdb kept only the in-frame ones, dropping some. The data hold tens of thousands of clones, with almost 98% observed a single time. Sequencing was performed on T cells isolated from PBMCs. These receptors all come from a human donor in good health. CDR3s include the opening cysteine and the closing phenylalanine or tryptophan. The D gene is left open where the match is weak. Clone sizes are given selectively: once, few, many, or a class where the clone is expanded.

TRBV10-3	-	-	TRBJ1-1	TGTGCCATCAGCCCAGACAGGTACACTGAAGCTTTCTTT	CAISPDRYTEAFF
TRBV13	TRBD2	once	TRBJ2-2	TGTGCCAGCAGCCAGGGACTAGCGGGAGCCATCGGGGAGCTGTTTTTT	CASSQGLAGAIGELFF
TRBV9	-	-	TRBJ2-7	TGTGCCAGCAGCGGGGCTCCGGGACATCCAACCTACGAGCAGTACTTC	CASSGAPGHPTYEQYF
TRBV7-9	-	-	TRBJ1-2	TGTGCCAGCAGCTTCGGCCAGGGTGCAGGTGGCTACACCTTC	CASSFGQGAGGYTF
TRBV6-5	TRBD1	once	TRBJ1-3	TGTGCCAGCACGGACAGGGGAAACACCATATATTTT	CASTDRGNTIYF
TRBV10-1	TRBD2	-	TRBJ2-7	TGCGCCAGCAGTAAGACTAGCGGGAGGGACGAGCAGTACTTC	CASSKTSGRDEQYF
TRBV5-1	-	-	TRBJ2-1	TGCGCCAGCAGCTTGTCCACAAGAATGGGCGAGCAGTTCTTC	CASSLSTRMGEQFF
TRBV30	TRBD1	-	TRBJ1-5	TGTGCCTGGAGTCCTGGGACAGTGACACCCAATCAGCCCCAGCATTTT	CAWSPGTVTPNQPQHF
TRBV10-3	-	-	TRBJ2-3	TGTGCCATCAGTGCAGACACAGATACGCAGTATTTT	CAISADTDTQYF
TRBV30	-	-	TRBJ1-6	TGTGCCTGGAGTAACCTGGACAATAATTCACCCCTCCACTTT	CAWSNLDNNSPLHF
TRBV6-5	-	-	TRBJ1-2	TGTGCCAGCAGTTACGGAGAGGACTATGGCTACACCTTC	CASSYGEDYGYTF
TRBV5-1	-	-	TRBJ2-2	TGCGCCAGCAGCTTGAGCCTCGCGAACACCGGGGAGCTGTTTTTT	CASSLSLANTGELFF
TRBV6-1	-	-	TRBJ2-1	TGTGCCAGCAGTGAAATAGGTAGTCGCGGAGCGTACAATGAGCAGTTCTTC	CASSEIGSRGAYNEQFF
TRBV10-3	-	-	TRBJ2-2	TGTGCCCTTCGAGGGGGTGACACCGGGGAGCTGTTTTTT	CALRGGDTGELFF
TRBV5-1	-	-	TRBJ2-7	TGCGCCAGCAGCTTAGGCGAGGGGGTCATCTACGAGCAGTACTTC	CASSLGEGVIYEQYF
TRBV5-1	-	-	TRBJ1-1	TGCGCCAGCAGCCAACTACAGGGCAGGGACACTGAAGCTTTCTTT	CASSQLQGRDTEAFF
TRBV2	-	once	TRBJ2-7	TGTGCCAGCAGTGACCGACAGTCCTCCTACGAGCAGTACTTC	CASSDRQSSYEQYF
TRBV14	-	-	TRBJ2-3	TGTGCCAGCAGCCCTTCAGGAGCGGAGAATACGCAGTATTTT	CASSPSGAENTQYF
TRBV7-9	-	-	TRBJ1-1	TGTGCCAGCAGCTTAGCCCCGGGAGAGAACACTGAAGCTTTCTTT	CASSLAPGENTEAFF
TRBV27	TRBD1	-	TRBJ1-6	TGTGCCAGCCGAGGGGGCGGCTCACCCCTCCACTTT	CASRGGGSPLHF
TRBV7-2	-	-	TRBJ1-5	TGTGCCAGCAGCTTAGGACCCCCTTCTAGTCAGCCCCAGCATTTT	CASSLGPPSSQPQHF
TRBV10-3	TRBD1	-	TRBJ1-1	TGTGCCATCACTCCGACAGGGCCTAACACTGAAGCTTTCTTT	CAITPTGPNTEAFF
TRBV4-1	TRBD2	-	TRBJ2-1	TGCGCCAGCAGCCAAGATGGTTCTAGCGGGAGGAGGAACAATGAGCAGTTCTTC	CASSQDGSSGRRNNEQFF
TRBV19	TRBD1	-	TRBJ2-7	TGTGCCAGTAGTATAACGGGACAGGGACCCTACGAGCAGTACTTC	CASSITGQGPYEQYF
TRBV7-9	-	-	TRBJ2-2	TGTGCCAGCAGCTTTCCCAGGCGTCTCCAGAACACCGGGGAGCTGTTTTTT	CASSFPRRLQNTGELFF
TRBV6-5	TRBD1	-	TRBJ1-5	TGTGCCAGCAGTCCGGACAGGGGTGGTGGTCAGCCCCAGCATTTT	CASSPDRGGGQPQHF
TRBV30	-	-	TRBJ1-5	TGTGCCTGGAGTGTACAATCCGGCGGGAATCAGCCCCAGCATTTT	CAWSVQSGGNQPQHF
TRBV28	-	-	TRBJ1-5	TGTGCCAGCAGTTTACCAGGGGTGAGCAATCAGCCCCAGCATTTT	CASSLPGVSNQPQHF
TRBV28	-	-	TRBJ2-1	TGTGCCAGCAGTTTTCGCCCGGCGGGTAATGAGCAGTTCTTC	CASSFRPAGNEQFF
TRBV25-1	-	-	TRBJ2-5	TGTGCCAGCAGTGAATCAGGGATCCGAGGAGAGACCCAGTACTTC	CASSESGIRGETQYF
TRBV7-9	-	-	TRBJ1-1	TGTGCCAGCAGCCGGTCCGGGGGTTCGGCTTTATCGACTGAAGCTTTCTTT	CASSRSGGSALSTEAFF
TRBV19	TRBD1	once	TRBJ2-7	TGTGCCAGTAGTATTGGACAGGGGGTCTACGAGCAGTACTTC	CASSIGQGVYEQYF
TRBV7-9	TRBD1	-	TRBJ2-7	TGTGCCAGCAGCTCAACTCAGGGGGATAGCTCCTACGAGCAGTACTTC	CASSSTQGDSSYEQYF
TRBV5-1	-	-	TRBJ2-5	TGCGCCAGCAGCTCCCAGGGGACCAACCAAGAGACCCAGTACTTC	CASSSQGTNQETQYF
TRBV6-5	TRBD1	-	TRBJ1-5	TGTGCCAGCAGTCAGGGGGGCCAGCCCCAGCATTTT	CASSQGGQPQHF
TRBV5-5	TRBD1	medium-sized	TRBJ1-3	TGTGCCAGCAGACGATCCCCGGGACAGGGCTCTGGAAACACCATATATTTT	CASRRSPGQGSGNTIYF
TRBV2	TRBD2	-	TRBJ2-2	TGTGCCAGCAGTGTTACTAGCGGGGCTTCGAACACCGGGGAGCTGTTTTTT	CASSVTSGASNTGELFF
TRBV6-5	TRBD1	-	TRBJ2-3	TGTGCCAGCAGTCCCCGGGACAGGGCCCATGGGACGCAGTATTTT	CASSPRDRAHGTQYF
TRBV4-1	TRBD1	-	TRBJ1-2	TGCGCCAGCAGCCAAGTCGAGGGACAGGGTTGGGGCTACACCTTC	CASSQVEGQGWGYTF
TRBV5-1	TRBD1	-	TRBJ1-4	TGCGCCAGCAGCTTCATTGCAGGGGGACGCGGCACCTCAAATGAAAAACTGTTTTTT	CASSFIAGGRGTSNEKLFF
TRBV5-4	TRBD1	-	TRBJ2-7	TGTGCCAGCAGCGGAGACAGGGACGGGCAGTACTTC	CASSGDRDGQYF
TRBV18	-	-	TRBJ2-5	TGTGCCAGCTCACCACCTCGTCAGGCTACCCAAGAGACCCAGTACTTC	CASSPPRQATQETQYF